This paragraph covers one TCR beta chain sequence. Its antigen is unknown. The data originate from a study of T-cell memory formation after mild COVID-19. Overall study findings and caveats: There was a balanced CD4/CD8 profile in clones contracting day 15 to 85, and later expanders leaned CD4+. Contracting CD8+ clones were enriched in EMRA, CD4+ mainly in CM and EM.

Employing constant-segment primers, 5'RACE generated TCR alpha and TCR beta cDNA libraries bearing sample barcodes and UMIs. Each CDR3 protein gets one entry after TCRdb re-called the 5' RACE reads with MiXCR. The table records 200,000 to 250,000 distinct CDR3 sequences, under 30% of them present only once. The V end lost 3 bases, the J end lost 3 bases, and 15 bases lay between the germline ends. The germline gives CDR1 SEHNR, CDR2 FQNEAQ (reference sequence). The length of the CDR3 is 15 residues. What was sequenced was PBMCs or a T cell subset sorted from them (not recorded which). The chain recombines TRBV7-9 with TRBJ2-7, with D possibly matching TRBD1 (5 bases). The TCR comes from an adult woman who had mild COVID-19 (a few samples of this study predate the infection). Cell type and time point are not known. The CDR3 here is CASSLATESGYEQYF. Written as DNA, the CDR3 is TGTGCCAGCAGCTTGGCGACAGAATCGGGCTACGAGCAGTACTTC.